In this sample, the clone carrying this T cell receptor (beta chain) turned up a few times. Its antigen is as yet unknown. CDR3 length: 17 amino acids. Germline V lookup: CDR1 SGHDT, CDR2 YYEEEE. Unmatched junction bases numbered 17, after V lost 4 bases and J lost 7 bases. Primers targeted 54 TRBV and 13 TRBJ segments. Only in-frame clones appear in the TCRdb table, and some are missing; sequencing was by immunoSEQ multiplex PCR. This table has about 73,000 clones, around 80% appearing once. These data belong to a study of T cell repertoires and HLA-DP antigens. Average purity of the negatively selected CD4+ T cells was about 98%. Overall study results and limits: No separate analysis of naive versus memory CD4+ cells was done.

The TCR originated in a man between 60 and 70 years old in good health and CMV-seronegative. The sequencing sample was made of CD4+ T cells from PBMCs. The V call is TRBV5-6, the J call TRBJ1-2; TRBD1 aligns across 9 bases. The CDR3 reads CASSGVRQGDLLGGYTF. The CDR3 DNA is TGTGCCAGCAGCGGAGTGCGACAGGGGGACCTTTTAGGTGGCTACACCTTC.